One and the same sample provided the 15 T cell receptor beta chains below, sequenced in a study of response to subunit inactivated influenza vaccine. MiXCR was run by TCRdb on the RT-PCR reads, yielding one entry per CDR3 protein. Among 500,000 or so distinct CDR3 sequences listed, 15% to 20% were seen once. Sequences were derived from CD4+ T cells sorted from PBMCs, sampled about 23 months after vaccination. The receptors were gathered from a man aged 50-75 years who received an inactivated influenza vaccine.

The chain links TRBV12-3 or TRBV12-4 to TRBJ1-2; no firm D call. V lost 6 bases, J lost 3 bases, and 11 bases lay in between. The CDR3 is made up of 13 amino acids. The CDR3 DNA reads TGTGCCAGCAGCCTCAGAATTCACTATGGCTACACCTTC. Protein: CASSLRIHYGYTF.

This chain links TRBV9 with TRBJ2-3, with a weak D call TRBD2 (5 bases). CDR3 length: 13 residues. V gave up 1 base and J gave up 5 bases, with 8 bases separating them. Germline V lookup: CDR1 SGDLS, CDR2 YYNGEE. The CDR3 sequence is CASSVPGLDTQYF. DNA for the CDR3: TGTGCCAGCAGCGTACCGGGGTTAGATACGCAGTATTTT.

In this sample, this clonotype turned up a few times. The rearrangement joins TRBV12-3 or TRBV12-4 to TRBJ2-1, with 14 bases lining up with TRBD2. CDR3 length equals 18 residues. The V gene end was trimmed by 4 bases and the J gene end by 0 bases; junction bases not matched to a gene: 5. CDR3 amino acids: CASSSSGTSGSSYNEQFF. Written as DNA, the CDR3 is TGTGCCAGCAGTTCTTCCGGGACTAGCGGGAGCTCCTACAATGAGCAGTTCTTC.

This clonotype was detected once. The chain uses TRBV7-9 and TRBJ1-1; D is uncertain. V shed 4 bases and J shed 1 base, with 10 bases lying between them. CDR1 and CDR2 (germline): SEHNR, FQNEAQ (reference sequence). The CDR3 is 14 residues long. For the CDR3, the DNA is TGTGCCAGCAGCTCGCAATATCCGAACACTGAAGCTTTCTTT. Amino acids: CASSSQYPNTEAFF.

This clonotype was recorded a few times. This chain links TRBV7-2 with TRBJ1-4; TRBD1 might be the D (6 bases). The length of the CDR3 is 14 residues. Trimming took off 1 base at V and 5 bases at J, with 8 bases between the two ends. Germline CDR1 reads SGHTA; CDR2 reads FQGNSA. The CDR3 loop reads CASSLGGRNEKLFF. DNA of the CDR3: TGTGCCAGCAGCTTAGGGGGGCGGAATGAAAAACTGTTTTTT.

The rearrangement links TRBV3-1 to TRBJ1-2; D is possibly TRBD1 (5 bases). The CDR3 totals 14 residues. CDR1 LGHDT and CDR2 YNNKEL come from the germline V gene (reference sequence). V gave up 4 bases and J gave up 9 bases, with 18 bases separating them. The CDR3 spells CASSRLDSSSSYTF. CDR3 DNA: TGTGCCAGCAGCCGCCTAGACAGTAGCTCTAGCTACACCTTC.

J is TRBJ2-5 and V is TRBV7-9; 10 bases agree with TRBD1. V trimming: 3 bases; J trimming: 4 bases; junction bases outside the gene matches: 5. CDR3 length: 15 amino acids. The germline V gene encodes CDR1 SEHNR and CDR2 FQNEAQ (reference sequence). In nucleotides, the CDR3 is TGTGCCAGCAGCTTCGGACAGGGGGGCGGAGAGACCCAGTACTTC. It specifies CASSFGQGGGETQYF.

This clonotype was detected ten times or more. The V gene is TRBV14, the J gene TRBJ1-1, with a possible D match to TRBD1 (5 bases). The CDR3 loop spans 12 amino acids. Trimming took off 4 bases at V and 7 bases at J, with 10 bases between the two ends. Per germline, CDR1 SGHDN and CDR2 FVKESK. The CDR3 region has the DNA TGTGCCAGCAGCCGCCGGGACCATGAAGCTTTCTTT. It translates to CASSRRDHEAFF.

In DNA form, the CDR3 reads TGTGCCAGCAGTGCGATACAGGGGTCCTATGGCTACACCTTC. Translation: CASSAIQGSYGYTF. The rearrangement uses TRBV7-2 and TRBJ1-2; 7 bases line up with TRBD1. Germline V gene data show CDR1 as SGHTA and CDR2 as FQGNSA. The V gene end was trimmed by 6 bases and the J gene end by 4 bases; junction bases not matched to a gene: 8. This CDR3 has 14 residues.

The chain combines TRBV30 with TRBJ2-7; 8 bases fit TRBD1. This CDR3 has 11 amino acids. The V gene end was trimmed by 8 bases and the J gene end by 3 bases; junction bases not matched to a gene: 3. CDR1 and CDR2 from the germline V gene are GTSNPN and SVGIG (reference sequence). This CDR3 reads CANDRGYEQYF. In DNA, the CDR3 is TGTGCCAACGACAGGGGCTACGAGCAGTACTTC.

This clonotype was observed a handful of times. The V gene is TRBV7-2, the J gene TRBJ2-7; 11 bases match TRBD2. CDR1 is SGHTA and CDR2 is FQGNSA in the germline V gene. Germline trimming cut 4 bases from V and 5 bases from J; bases unmatched to any gene: 13. The CDR3 is 17 residues long. The CDR3 DNA reads as TGTGCCAGCAGCTCCCTCCCTCCTAGCGGGAGGTCCCACGAGCAGTACTTC. It specifies CASSSLPPSGRSHEQYF. The complete variable domain, with remaining parts taken from reference TRBV7-2 and TRBJ2-7, reads GAGVSQSPSNKVTEKGKDVELRCDPISGHTALYWYRQSLGQGLEFLIYFQGNSAPDKSGLPSDRFSAERTGGSVSTLTIQRTQQEDSAVYLCASSSLPPSGRSHEQYFGPGTRLTVT.

The V and J genes are TRBV4-1 and TRBJ1-2; a possible D gene is TRBD1 (6 bases). In germline, CDR1 is MGHRA, CDR2 YSYEKL. This CDR3 is built from 16 residues. Trimming took 7 bases from V and 2 from J, leaving 20 bases between them. The CDR3 DNA is TGCGCCAGCAACCGAGGAGGGGGGAGGGGAAACTATGGCTACACCTTC. It translates to CASNRGGGRGNYGYTF.

The chain joins TRBV11-1 to TRBJ1-1; TRBD1 aligns across 8 bases. The CDR3 has 18 residues. The V segment lost 5 bases and the J segment 1 base; nucleotides outside the gene matches: 15. In germline, CDR1 is SGHAT, CDR2 FQDESV (reference sequence). The DNA of the CDR3 is TGTGCCAGCAGCCATCTCAGGGGGCCTGGTAGGGGGAACACTGAAGCTTTCTTT. Translated: CASSHLRGPGRGNTEAFF.

This clonotype was seen many times. The V call is TRBV7-2, the J call TRBJ2-7; 9 nucleotides match TRBD1. J was trimmed by 4 bases and V by 0 bases; bases with no gene match: 4. The CDR3 length is 15 residues. The germline CDR1 and CDR2 sequences are SGHTA and FQGNSA. CDR3 nucleotide sequence: TGTGCCAGCAGCTTAGCTGGGACAGGGATATACGAGCAGTACTTC. Protein sequence: CASSLAGTGIYEQYF.

This clonotype was counted at least ten times. The rearrangement links TRBV7-9 to TRBJ2-2; D might be TRBD1 (5 bases). V was clipped by 1 base and J by 4 bases, with 10 bases between them. CDR1 and CDR2 from the germline V gene are SEHNR and FQNEAQ (reference sequence). The CDR3 is 15 residues long. DNA of the CDR3: TGTGCCAGCAGCTTAGTGACTGGGGCCACCGGGGAGCTGTTTTTT. This gives the protein CASSLVTGATGELFF.